These T cell receptor beta chains were read from a single sample in a study of a mutant IDH1 vaccine in newly diagnosed glioma. Their recognized antigens are unknown. The protocol was immunoSEQ multiplex PCR, while the TCRdb copy is restricted to in-frame clones and leaves out a portion. The table lists about 84,000 clones, roughly 77% of them singletons, with 5.2% in the top ten. Material: PBMCs, obtained from a glioma patient whose treatment included an IDH1 peptide vaccine. These receptors all come from a man aged 40-50 years with glioma. CDR3s include the opening cysteine and the closing phenylalanine or tryptophan.

v_gene: TRBV6-1; j_gene: TRBJ1-5; CDR3aa: CASSSAPVGNQPQHF
v_gene: TRBV7-6; j_gene: TRBJ2-7; CDR3aa: CASSSVPESYEQYF
v_gene: TRBV9; j_gene: TRBJ2-1; CDR3aa: CASSPDGRSYNEQFF
v_gene: TRBV6-5; j_gene: TRBJ2-7; CDR3aa: CASRQGTYEQYF
v_gene: TRBV19; j_gene: TRBJ1-1; CDR3aa: CASSPQGGPNTEAFF
v_gene: TRBV9; j_gene: TRBJ2-1; CDR3aa: CASSVSASTYNEQFF
v_gene: TRBV30; j_gene: TRBJ1-1; CDR3aa: CAWESDGETVNTEAFF
v_gene: TRBV7-2; j_gene: TRBJ1-1; CDR3aa: CASSASPYRITLNTEAFF
v_gene: TRBV10-3; j_gene: TRBJ1-5; CDR3aa: CAITRDRDQPQHF
v_gene: TRBV5-4; j_gene: TRBJ2-7; CDR3aa: CASSSGQQRSIGEQYF
v_gene: TRBV4-2; j_gene: TRBJ1-2; CDR3aa: CASSQAEGQGNGYTF
v_gene: TRBV18; j_gene: TRBJ2-7; CDR3aa: CASSPRGYHEQYF
v_gene: TRBV15; j_gene: TRBJ2-4; CDR3aa: CATSRGSGSGGGIQYF
v_gene: TRBV28; j_gene: TRBJ1-4; CDR3aa: CASSFWGPRVDEQLFF
v_gene: TRBV4-2; j_gene: TRBJ2-7; CDR3aa: CASSYRGGPYEQYF
v_gene: TRBV10-3; j_gene: TRBJ2-2; CDR3aa: CAISVDTGELFF
v_gene: TRBV6-6; j_gene: TRBJ1-2; CDR3aa: CASSYLGHTSYGYTF
v_gene: TRBV7-9; j_gene: TRBJ1-1; CDR3aa: CASSPNRENTEAFF
v_gene: TRBV6-5; j_gene: TRBJ2-3; CDR3aa: CASSYSLGGDTDTQYF
v_gene: TRBV20-1; j_gene: TRBJ2-7; CDR3aa: CSASGVRQYF
v_gene: TRBV27; j_gene: TRBJ1-5; CDR3aa: CASSPPGQGGKQPQHF
v_gene: TRBV7-9; j_gene: TRBJ1-4; CDR3aa: CASSQEAVTGRKEKLFF
v_gene: TRBV7-3; j_gene: TRBJ1-2; CDR3aa: CASSLTGSYGYTF
v_gene: TRBV9; j_gene: TRBJ2-2; CDR3aa: CASNRAGNTGELFF
v_gene: TRBV5-1; j_gene: TRBJ1-2; CDR3aa: CASSFWVGDGYTF
v_gene: TRBV28; j_gene: TRBJ2-4; CDR3aa: CASSPAQGLNIQYF